Listed below are T cell receptor beta chains from one sample, sequenced in a study of T cell responses to AZD1222 COVID-19 vaccine. This table comes from immunoSEQ multiplex PCR, and its TCRdb copy is limited to in-frame clones, with some not included. The table records about 180,000 clones, 85% to 90% of them present only once. Sequencing used peripheral blood, obtained 28 days after the second dose of the MenACWY control vaccine. The receptors shown here come from an adult who received the MenACWY meningococcal vaccine as a control. The CDR3 runs from the conserved cysteine through the conserved F or W. A D gene is named only where the DNA matches it firmly. Only part of the rows carry a size: once, few, many, or a class if the clone is expanded.

DNA: TGTGCCAGCAGCTTAGTTAGCCTAGGATCCTATGGCTACACCTTC
CDR3: CASSLVSLGSYGYTF
V: TRBV7-2
D: -
size: -
J: TRBJ1-2

DNA: TGTGCCAGTAGAGTACGTGGGCCCGGGGAGCTGTTTTTT
CDR3: CASRVRGPGELFF
V: TRBV19
D: -
size: -
J: TRBJ2-2

DNA: TGTGCCAGCAGCCAAGGGGGGGGAACCGTGGACGAGCAGTACTTC
CDR3: CASSQGGGTVDEQYF
V: TRBV4-2
D: TRBD2
size: -
J: TRBJ2-7

DNA: TGTGCCAGCAAGCAGGGAACTAATGAAAAACTGTTTTTT
CDR3: CASKQGTNEKLFF
V: TRBV25-1
D: -
size: -
J: TRBJ1-4

DNA: TGTGCCAGTAGTACCCAGGGACAGAACTATGGCTACACCTTC
CDR3: CASSTQGQNYGYTF
V: TRBV19
D: TRBD1
size: -
J: TRBJ1-2

DNA: TGTGCCATCAGTGGGCGGCCCTGGGGCATCTATGGCTACACCTTC
CDR3: CAISGRPWGIYGYTF
V: TRBV10-3
D: -
size: -
J: TRBJ1-2

DNA: TGTGCCAGCAGCCAAGCCTTTAATGAAAAACTGTTTTTT
CDR3: CASSQAFNEKLFF
V: TRBV3-1/TRBV3-2
D: -
size: -
J: TRBJ1-4

DNA: TGTGCCAGCAGTTTACAGGGTGTCCTGCATAGCAATCAGCCCCAGCATTTT
CDR3: CASSLQGVLHSNQPQHF
V: TRBV27
D: -
size: -
J: TRBJ1-5

DNA: TGTGCCAGCAGCTTAGTTTTAGGCTCCGAGCAGTACTTC
CDR3: CASSLVLGSEQYF
V: TRBV11-3
D: -
size: -
J: TRBJ2-7

DNA: TGTGCCATCAGTGCCTCGGACAGAGTTACCTACGAGCAGTACTTC
CDR3: CAISASDRVTYEQYF
V: TRBV10-3
D: -
size: -
J: TRBJ2-7

DNA: TGTGCCAGCAGCTGGGGGGCAGGCCCGGGGAACATTCAGTACTTC
CDR3: CASSWGAGPGNIQYF
V: TRBV5-6
D: -
size: -
J: TRBJ2-4

DNA: TGTGCCAGCAGCTCAGGGGCCCTGAACACTGAAGCTTTCTTT
CDR3: CASSSGALNTEAFF
V: TRBV6-2/TRBV6-3
D: -
size: -
J: TRBJ1-1

DNA: TGTGCCAGCAGTCCATCCTCCAGGACTGAAGCTTTCTTT
CDR3: CASSPSSRTEAFF
V: TRBV6-5
D: -
size: once
J: TRBJ1-1

DNA: TGTGCCTGGAGCCGGACTAGCGGGCGCAGCTCCTACAATGAGCAGTTCTTC
CDR3: CAWSRTSGRSSYNEQFF
V: TRBV30
D: TRBD2
size: -
J: TRBJ2-1

DNA: TGCGCCAGCAGCTTAGGGACGGTAACAGATACGCAGTATTTT
CDR3: CASSLGTVTDTQYF
V: TRBV5-1
D: -
size: -
J: TRBJ2-3

DNA: TGTGCCACCCTCGAAGCCCCAAGTTACGAGCAGTACTTC
CDR3: CATLEAPSYEQYF
V: TRBV13
D: -
size: -
J: TRBJ2-7

DNA: TGTGCCTGGAGTGTAAGTGGGACTAGCCTTGGGACCCAGTACTTC
CDR3: CAWSVSGTSLGTQYF
V: TRBV30
D: TRBD2
size: -
J: TRBJ2-5

DNA: TGTGCCAGCAGTAGGGCAGGGGATAGTGAAGCTTTCTTT
CDR3: CASSRAGDSEAFF
V: TRBV2
D: -
size: -
J: TRBJ1-1

DNA: TGTGCCAGCAGTTTAATACTAGCACTCAGCACCGGGGAGCTGTTTTTT
CDR3: CASSLILALSTGELFF
V: TRBV27
D: -
size: -
J: TRBJ2-2

DNA: TGTGCCAGCAGAGCTGACAGGGATCTTTTCTACGAGCAGTACTTC
CDR3: CASRADRDLFYEQYF
V: TRBV5-4
D: TRBD1
size: few
J: TRBJ2-7

DNA: TGCAGTGGTGGGTCCTACAATGAGCAGTTCTTC
CDR3: CSGGSYNEQFF
V: TRBV20-1
D: -
size: once
J: TRBJ2-1

DNA: TGTGCCAGCAGAGGGACAGGAACCTCACCCCTCCACTTT
CDR3: CASRGTGTSPLHF
V: TRBV12-3/TRBV12-4
D: TRBD1
size: -
J: TRBJ1-6

DNA: TGTGCCAGCTCACCATCCCCCAGTCAGCCCCAGCATTTT
CDR3: CASSPSPSQPQHF
V: TRBV18
D: -
size: -
J: TRBJ1-5

DNA: TGTGCCAGCAGACTGGGACTAGCGACCATTGAGCAGTTCTTC
CDR3: CASRLGLATIEQFF
V: TRBV7-9
D: TRBD2
size: -
J: TRBJ2-1

DNA: TGTGCCAGCAGCCCGGACCCAGCTAACTATGGCTACACCTTC
CDR3: CASSPDPANYGYTF
V: TRBV7-3
D: -
size: -
J: TRBJ1-2

DNA: TGCAGCGCCAACGAGGGGGACACGCCTGGAAACACCATATATTTT
CDR3: CSANEGDTPGNTIYF
V: TRBV29-1
D: -
size: few
J: TRBJ1-3

DNA: TGTGCCAGCAGTTTTATAGGGGGGCCTTCACCCCTCCACTTT
CDR3: CASSFIGGPSPLHF
V: TRBV27
D: -
size: -
J: TRBJ1-6

DNA: TGCGCCAGCAGTGAGACAGAGAACACTGAAGCTTTCTTT
CDR3: CASSETENTEAFF
V: TRBV10-1
D: -
size: -
J: TRBJ1-1

DNA: TGTGCCAGTAGTGGGGGCGGGACGGTCACCGGGGAGCTGTTTTTT
CDR3: CASSGGGTVTGELFF
V: TRBV19
D: -
size: -
J: TRBJ2-2

DNA: TGCGCCAGCAGCTTGGCCGGTGGAGGCTCCGGGGGGACTGAAGCTTTCTTT
CDR3: CASSLAGGGSGGTEAFF
V: TRBV5-1
D: -
size: -
J: TRBJ1-1

DNA: TGTGCCAGCAGCGTAGGACCACCCTTTAGGGAGTGGTACAATGAGCAGTTCTTC
CDR3: CASSVGPPFREWYNEQFF
V: TRBV9
D: -
size: -
J: TRBJ2-1

DNA: TGTGCCAGCAGCCAGGGACTAGCCCCAGGGACAGATACGCAGTATTTT
CDR3: CASSQGLAPGTDTQYF
V: TRBV7-7
D: TRBD2
size: -
J: TRBJ2-3

DNA: TGTGCCAGCAGCCCCAGACAGGGCGTCGTTTCCACCGGGGAGCTGTTTTTT
CDR3: CASSPRQGVVSTGELFF
V: TRBV7-9
D: TRBD1
size: few
J: TRBJ2-2

DNA: TGTGCCAGCAGTGACCGACAGGGAATCAGCAATCAGCCCCAGCATTTT
CDR3: CASSDRQGISNQPQHF
V: TRBV7-2
D: TRBD1
size: few
J: TRBJ1-5

DNA: TGTGCCGCCCTAAAAGAGAACACTGAAGCTTTCTTT
CDR3: CAALKENTEAFF
V: TRBV2
D: -
size: -
J: TRBJ1-1

DNA: TGCGCCAGCAGCTTGGGAAGCCTGAACACTGAAGCTTTCTTT
CDR3: CASSLGSLNTEAFF
V: TRBV5-1
D: -
size: -
J: TRBJ1-1

DNA: TGTGCCAGTAGCCTCAGGGGTATGAACACTGAAGCTTTCTTT
CDR3: CASSLRGMNTEAFF
V: TRBV19
D: -
size: -
J: TRBJ1-1

DNA: TGTGCCAGCGAGGGACTAGCGCCTAGCACAGATACGCAGTATTTT
CDR3: CASEGLAPSTDTQYF
V: TRBV2
D: TRBD2
size: -
J: TRBJ2-3

DNA: TGTGCCATCAGTGAGTTGACAGTGAACACCGGGGAGCTGTTTTTT
CDR3: CAISELTVNTGELFF
V: TRBV10-3
D: -
size: -
J: TRBJ2-2

DNA: TGTGCCAGCAGACCCCCAGGGCAGGGGGACGCCGGGGAGCTGTTTTTT
CDR3: CASRPPGQGDAGELFF
V: TRBV7-2
D: TRBD1
size: once
J: TRBJ2-2

DNA: TGTGCCAGCAGTGAGGGGGCGCAGATAAACACCATATATTTT
CDR3: CASSEGAQINTIYF
V: TRBV6-1
D: -
size: once
J: TRBJ1-3

DNA: TGTGCCTGGAAGGGTGGAGGCACTGAAGCTTTCTTT
CDR3: CAWKGGGTEAFF
V: TRBV30
D: -
size: -
J: TRBJ1-1

DNA: TGCGCCAGCAGCCCCATGGGACAGAATGAAAAACTGTTTTTT
CDR3: CASSPMGQNEKLFF
V: TRBV5-1
D: TRBD1
size: -
J: TRBJ1-4

DNA: TGTGCCAGTAGTTTCGCAATCTCCAATCAGCCCCAGCATTTT
CDR3: CASSFAISNQPQHF
V: TRBV19
D: -
size: -
J: TRBJ1-5

DNA: TGTGCCAGCAGCTTAGAGGACGGGAATCAGCCCCAGCATTTT
CDR3: CASSLEDGNQPQHF
V: TRBV7-9
D: -
size: -
J: TRBJ1-5

DNA: TGTGCCAGCAGTTTATCCCCTCTAGCGGCGAGCTCCTACAATGAGCAGTTCTTC
CDR3: CASSLSPLAASSYNEQFF
V: TRBV27
D: TRBD2
size: once
J: TRBJ2-1

DNA: TGCGCCAGCAGGTTCCAGGGTGAAGAGACCCAGTACTTC
CDR3: CASRFQGEETQYF
V: TRBV5-1
D: -
size: -
J: TRBJ2-5

DNA: TGTGCCAGCAGCTTGAACAGGGCCTACACCTTC
CDR3: CASSLNRAYTF
V: TRBV11-2
D: -
size: -
J: TRBJ1-2

DNA: TGTGCCAGCAGCCGAGACAGGGGCCCAGAGACCCAGTACTTC
CDR3: CASSRDRGPETQYF
V: TRBV2
D: TRBD1
size: -
J: TRBJ2-5